Sequencing of this TCR beta chain was carried out in a study of blood T cells in healthy people across ages. CDR3 length equals 14 residues. Germline CDR1 and CDR2: DFQATT and SNEGSKA (reference sequence). V lost 3 bases and J 0 bases, leaving 9 bases between the germline ends. A second PCR of 7 to 11 cycles used a sample-barcoded 5' primer and a J-beta primer mix. TCRdb re-called the 5' RACE reads with MiXCR, one entry per CDR3 protein. The sample yields around 1,000,000 distinct CDR3 sequences, 25% seen once. A few counts support this clonotype. This sample also appeared in a second study, on T cells of mothers and their children.

The receptor was derived from a girl aged 2 to 9 in good health. The rearrangement links TRBV20-1 to TRBJ1-3; D is uncertain. Sequenced material: blood. CDR3 loop: CSASRSASGNTIYF. The CDR3 nucleotides are TGCAGTGCTAGTAGGTCAGCCTCTGGAAACACCATATATTTT.